The entry below gives a single T cell receptor (beta chain) sequence along with its context. The antigen is not known. This specimen comes from a study of T cell repertoires in cytomegalovirus infection. Study information: Newly reported HLA-C-restricted and thoroughly characterized HLA-B-restricted CMV epitopes were employed. Public TCR beta signatures indicated both CMV infection and matching HLA type. Study-level points and caveats: Frequencies of public TCR beta families were cumulated, and this identified carriers of CMV plus the relevant HLA.

MiXCR was run by TCRdb on the reads, yielding one entry per CDR3 protein. The sample shows 650,000 to 900,000 distinct CDR3 sequences, just under 30% of them seen only once. The CDR3 has 16 residues. Germline CDR1 and CDR2: LNHDA and SQIVND (reference sequence). V lost 3 bases to trimming and J lost 0 bases, with 12 bases between them. The TCR was taken from a human donor in good health (CMV status not recorded). Some clones in this sample may be carry-over from other donors' samples. The chain joins TRBV19 to TRBJ1-5; D is unclear. This sample comprised cultured CD8+ T cells from PBMCs, obtained from culture after CMV antigen stimulation. CDR3 sequence reads: CASSMRPTISNQPQHF. The CDR3 nucleotides read TGTGCCAGTAGTATGCGTCCGACAATTAGCAATCAGCCCCAGCATTTT.